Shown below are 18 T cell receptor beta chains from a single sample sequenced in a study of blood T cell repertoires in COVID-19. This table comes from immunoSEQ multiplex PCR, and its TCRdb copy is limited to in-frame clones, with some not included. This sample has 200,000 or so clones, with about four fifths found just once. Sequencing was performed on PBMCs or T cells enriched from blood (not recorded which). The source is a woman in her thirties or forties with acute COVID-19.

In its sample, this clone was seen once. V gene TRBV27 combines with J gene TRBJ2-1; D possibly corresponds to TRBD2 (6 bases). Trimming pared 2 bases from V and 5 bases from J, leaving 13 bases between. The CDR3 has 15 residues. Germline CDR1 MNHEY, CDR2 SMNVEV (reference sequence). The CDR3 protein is CASSLVGGLNNEQFF. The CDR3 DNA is TGTGCCAGCAGTTTAGTAGGAGGGCTTAACAATGAGCAGTTCTTC.

CDR3 sequence reads: CASSLSSGGSNEQFF. CDR3 nucleotides: TGTGCCAGCAGCTTGTCTTCGGGGGGCTCCAATGAGCAGTTCTTC. J is TRBJ2-1 and V is TRBV5-4, with a tentative D call TRBD2 (7 bases). The ends were cut back, 1 base at V and 6 bases at J, with 14 bases in the middle. The CDR3 covers 15 residues. The V gene's germline CDR1 is SGHNT and CDR2 YYREEE (reference sequence).

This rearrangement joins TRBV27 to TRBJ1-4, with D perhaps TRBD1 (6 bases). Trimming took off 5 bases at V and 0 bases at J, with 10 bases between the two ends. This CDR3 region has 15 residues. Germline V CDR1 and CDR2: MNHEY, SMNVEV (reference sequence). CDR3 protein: CASSEGHATNEKLFF. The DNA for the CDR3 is TGTGCCAGCAGTGAGGGACACGCAACTAATGAAAAACTGTTTTTT.

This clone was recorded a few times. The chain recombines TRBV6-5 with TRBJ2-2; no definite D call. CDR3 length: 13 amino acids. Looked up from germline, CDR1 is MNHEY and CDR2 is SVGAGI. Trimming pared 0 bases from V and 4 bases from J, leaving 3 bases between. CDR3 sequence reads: CASSYSLTGELFF. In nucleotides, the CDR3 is TGTGCCAGCAGTTACTCTCTCACCGGGGAGCTGTTTTTT.

The CDR3 DNA is TGTGCCAGCAGTGAAGCGCGCGGGTATGGCTACACCTTC. Its translation: CASSEARGYGYTF. This chain uses TRBV2 with TRBJ1-2; no definite D call. CDR1 and CDR2 (germline): SNHLY, FYNNEI. The CDR3 is made up of 13 amino acids. V was clipped by 0 bases and J by 5 bases, with 7 bases between them. The full variable domain, in which reference TRBV2 and TRBJ1-2 provide the parts outside the CDR3, is EPEVTQTPSHQVTQMGQEVILRCVPISNHLYFYWYRQILGQKVEFLVSFYNNEISEKSEIFDDQFSVERPDGSNFTLKIRSTKLEDSAMYFCASSEARGYGYTFGSGTRLTVV.

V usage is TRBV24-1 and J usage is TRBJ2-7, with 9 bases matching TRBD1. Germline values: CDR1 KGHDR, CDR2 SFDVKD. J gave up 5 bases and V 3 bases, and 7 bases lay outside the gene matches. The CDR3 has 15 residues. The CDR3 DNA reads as TGTGCCACCAGTGATCGTGGGACAGGGACCAACGAGCAGTACTTC. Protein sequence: CATSDRGTGTNEQYF.

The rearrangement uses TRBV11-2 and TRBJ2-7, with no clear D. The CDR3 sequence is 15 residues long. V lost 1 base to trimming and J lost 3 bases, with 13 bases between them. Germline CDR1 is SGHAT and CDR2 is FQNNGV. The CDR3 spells CASSLVGFLDYEQYF. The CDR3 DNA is TGTGCCAGCAGCTTAGTCGGGTTTTTGGACTACGAGCAGTACTTC.

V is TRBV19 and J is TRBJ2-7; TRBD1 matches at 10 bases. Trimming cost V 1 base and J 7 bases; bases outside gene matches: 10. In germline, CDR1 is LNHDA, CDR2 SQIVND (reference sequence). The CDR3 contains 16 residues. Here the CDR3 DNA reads TGTGCCAGTAGTATAGGAATTCGGGACAGGGGTGGAGAGCAGTACTTC. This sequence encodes CASSIGIRDRGGEQYF.

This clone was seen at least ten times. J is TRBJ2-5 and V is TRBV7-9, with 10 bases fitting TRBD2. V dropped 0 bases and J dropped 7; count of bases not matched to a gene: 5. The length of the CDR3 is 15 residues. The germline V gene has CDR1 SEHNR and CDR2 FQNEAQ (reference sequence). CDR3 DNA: TGTGCCAGCAGCTTAGCGCGCCTAGCGGGAGTGACCCAGTACTTC. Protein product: CASSLARLAGVTQYF.

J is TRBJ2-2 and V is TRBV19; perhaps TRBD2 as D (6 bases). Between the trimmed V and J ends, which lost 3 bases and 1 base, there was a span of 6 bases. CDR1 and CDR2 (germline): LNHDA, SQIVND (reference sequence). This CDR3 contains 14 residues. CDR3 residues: CASSMGGNTGELFF. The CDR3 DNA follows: TGTGCCAGTAGTATGGGGGGGAACACCGGGGAGCTGTTTTTT.

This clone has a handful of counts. The CDR3 DNA is TGCGCCAGCAGCACTCTAGCGGGAGGGCAAAGTGAGCAGTTCTTC. Translating gives CASSTLAGGQSEQFF. V gene TRBV10-1 combines with J gene TRBJ2-1; 12 bases fit TRBD2. CDR1 is WNHNN and CDR2 is SYGVQD in the germline V gene (reference sequence). The CDR3 has 15 residues. With V trimmed by 6 bases and J by 9 bases, 9 bases remained unmatched.

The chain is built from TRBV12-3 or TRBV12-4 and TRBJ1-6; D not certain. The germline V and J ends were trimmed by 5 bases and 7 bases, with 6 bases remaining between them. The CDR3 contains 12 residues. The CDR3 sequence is CASSPGNSPLHF. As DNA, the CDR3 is TGTGCCAGCAGTCCAGGAAATTCACCCCTCCACTTT.

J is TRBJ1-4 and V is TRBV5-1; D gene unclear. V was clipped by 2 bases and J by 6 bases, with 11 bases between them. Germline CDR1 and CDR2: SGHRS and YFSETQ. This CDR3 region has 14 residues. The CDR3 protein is CASSFGGGYEKLFF. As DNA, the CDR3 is TGCGCCAGCAGCTTCGGCGGAGGATATGAAAAACTGTTTTTT.

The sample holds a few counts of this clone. This CDR3 is CASSPLLTDSPLHF. In nucleotides, the CDR3 is TGTGCCAGCAGTCCACTATTAACGGATTCACCCCTCCACTTT. V usage is TRBV6-5 and J usage is TRBJ1-6, with unresolved D. Per the germline V gene, CDR1 is MNHEY and CDR2 is SVGAGI. Trimming shortened V by 5 bases and J by 8 bases, and 13 bases separated the two germline ends. The CDR3 totals 14 residues.

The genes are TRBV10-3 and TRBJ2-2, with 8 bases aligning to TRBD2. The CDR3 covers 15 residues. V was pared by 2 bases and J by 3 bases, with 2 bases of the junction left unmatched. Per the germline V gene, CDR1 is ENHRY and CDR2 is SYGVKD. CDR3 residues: CAISEPSGHTGELFF. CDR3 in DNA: TGTGCCATCAGTGAGCCTAGCGGGCACACCGGGGAGCTGTTTTTT.

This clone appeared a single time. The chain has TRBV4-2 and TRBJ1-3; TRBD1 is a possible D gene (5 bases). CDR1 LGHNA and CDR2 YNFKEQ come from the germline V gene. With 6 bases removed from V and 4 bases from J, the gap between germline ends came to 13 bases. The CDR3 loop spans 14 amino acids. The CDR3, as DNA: TGTGCCAGCAGTCAGGGCCTCGGAGGAAACACCATATATTTT. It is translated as CASSQGLGGNTIYF.

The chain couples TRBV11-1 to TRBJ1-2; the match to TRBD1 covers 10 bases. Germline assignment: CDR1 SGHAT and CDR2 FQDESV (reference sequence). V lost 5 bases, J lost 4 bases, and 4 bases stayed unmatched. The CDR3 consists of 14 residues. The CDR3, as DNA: TGTGCCAGCAGCACGGGACAGGGGTTCTATGGCTACACCTTC. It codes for CASSTGQGFYGYTF.

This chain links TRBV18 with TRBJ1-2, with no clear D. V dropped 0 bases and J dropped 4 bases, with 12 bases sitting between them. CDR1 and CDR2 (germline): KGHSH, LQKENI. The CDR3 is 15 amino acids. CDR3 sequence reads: CASSPPGRNPYGYTF. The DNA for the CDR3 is TGTGCCAGCTCACCACCCGGCAGGAATCCCTATGGCTACACCTTC.